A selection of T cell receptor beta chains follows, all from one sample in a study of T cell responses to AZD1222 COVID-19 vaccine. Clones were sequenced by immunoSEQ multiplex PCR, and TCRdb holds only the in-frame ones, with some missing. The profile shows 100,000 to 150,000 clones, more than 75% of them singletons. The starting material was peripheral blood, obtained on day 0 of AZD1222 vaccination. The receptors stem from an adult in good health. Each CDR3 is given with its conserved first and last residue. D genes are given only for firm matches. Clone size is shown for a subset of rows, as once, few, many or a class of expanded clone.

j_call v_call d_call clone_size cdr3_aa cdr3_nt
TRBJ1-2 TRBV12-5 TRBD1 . CASGTGDSFYGYTF TGTGCTAGTGGGACGGGGGACAGTTTCTATGGCTACACCTTC
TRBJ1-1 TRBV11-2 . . CASSFNAGTEAFF TGTGCCAGCAGCTTCAATGCGGGTACTGAAGCTTTCTTT
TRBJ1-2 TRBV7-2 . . CASSDRDPTHYGYTF TGTGCCAGCAGCGACCGGGACCCAACTCACTATGGCTACACCTTC
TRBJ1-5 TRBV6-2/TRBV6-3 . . CASSYRQGYNQPQHF TGTGCCAGCAGTTACAGGCAGGGGTACAATCAGCCCCAGCATTTT
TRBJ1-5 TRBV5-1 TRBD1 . CASSKTGEPNQPQHF TGCGCCAGCTCCAAGACAGGGGAACCCAATCAGCCCCAGCATTTT
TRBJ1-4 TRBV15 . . CATSRATTGTNEKLFF TGTGCCACCAGCAGGGCAACGACAGGAACTAATGAAAAACTGTTTTTT
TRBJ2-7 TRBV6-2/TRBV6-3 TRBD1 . CASSTGDGYEQYF TGTGCCAGCAGTACAGGGGACGGGTACGAGCAGTACTTC
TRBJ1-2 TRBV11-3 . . CASSLRMDYGYTF TGTGCCAGCAGCTTAAGAATGGACTATGGCTACACCTTC
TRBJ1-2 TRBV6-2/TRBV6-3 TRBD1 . CASSYTPGQVEVGYTF TGTGCCAGCAGTTACACCCCGGGACAGGTTGAGGTTGGCTACACCTTC
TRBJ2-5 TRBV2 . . CASSDGGAQETQYF TGTGCCAGCAGTGACGGCGGGGCCCAAGAGACCCAGTACTTC
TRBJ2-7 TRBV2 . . CASSEGLGSYEQYF TGTGCCAGCAGTGAAGGGCTAGGCTCCTACGAGCAGTACTTC
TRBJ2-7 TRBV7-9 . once CASSSSNKFYEQYF TGTGCCAGCAGCTCCTCCAACAAATTCTACGAGCAGTACTTC
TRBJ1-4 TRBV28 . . CASSLGGAGEKLFF TGTGCCAGCAGCCTGGGGGGGGCGGGAGAAAAACTGTTTTTT
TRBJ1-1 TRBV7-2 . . CASSLVTGNTEAFF TGTGCCAGCAGCTTAGTTACGGGGAACACTGAAGCTTTCTTT
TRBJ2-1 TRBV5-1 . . CASSRLNLLGAHEQFF TGCGCCAGCAGCCGCCTAAATCTACTAGGGGCCCATGAGCAGTTCTTC
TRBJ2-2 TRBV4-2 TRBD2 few CASSQAGPGASGIPNTGELFF TGTGCCAGCAGCCAAGCGGGGCCAGGGGCTAGCGGGATACCTAACACCGGGGAGCTGTTTTTT
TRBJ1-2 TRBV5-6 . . CASSNGPQVSNYGYTF TGTGCCAGCAGCAACGGTCCCCAAGTTTCTAACTATGGCTACACCTTC
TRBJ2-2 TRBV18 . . CASSPVSRGVGTGELFF TGTGCCAGCTCACCGGTCTCTAGGGGTGTTGGCACCGGGGAGCTGTTTTTT
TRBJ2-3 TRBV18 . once CASSPPFFLANTDTQYF TGTGCCAGCTCACCACCGTTTTTCCTAGCGAACACAGATACGCAGTATTTT
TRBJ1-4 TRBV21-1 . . CASSAPGLSQRKLFF TGTGCCAGCAGCGCCCCAGGACTGAGCCAGAGGAAACTGTTTTTT
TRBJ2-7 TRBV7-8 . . CASSFTGSPYEQYF TGTGCCAGCAGCTTTACCGGGTCCCCCTACGAGCAGTACTTC
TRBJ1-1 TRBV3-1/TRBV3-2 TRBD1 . CASSLTGDTEAFF TGTGCCAGCAGCCTTACAGGGGACACTGAAGCTTTCTTT
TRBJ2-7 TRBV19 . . CASSRWDGEQYF TGTGCCAGTAGTAGGTGGGATGGCGAGCAGTACTTC
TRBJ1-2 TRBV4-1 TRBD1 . CASSQPGQGVSNYGYTF TGCGCCAGCAGCCAACCGGGACAGGGGGTGTCTAACTATGGCTACACCTTC
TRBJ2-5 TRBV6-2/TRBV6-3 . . CASSRPGDSETQYF TGTGCCAGCAGTAGACCCGGGGATTCAGAGACCCAGTACTTC
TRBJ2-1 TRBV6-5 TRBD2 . CASSSPGLAAYNEQFF TGTGCCAGCAGTTCCCCTGGACTAGCGGCCTACAATGAGCAGTTCTTC
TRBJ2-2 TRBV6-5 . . CASRQTGNTGELFF TGTGCCAGCAGGCAGACAGGGAACACCGGGGAGCTGTTTTTT
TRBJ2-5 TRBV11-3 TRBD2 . CASSLAGGQETQYF TGTGCCAGCAGCTTGGCGGGGGGCCAAGAGACCCAGTACTTC
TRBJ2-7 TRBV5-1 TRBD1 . CASSTRDSSYEQYF TGCGCCAGCAGTACCCGGGACAGCTCCTACGAGCAGTACTTC
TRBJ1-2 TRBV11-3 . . CASSPFSREGVDYGYTF TGTGCCAGCAGCCCCTTCAGCAGGGAAGGGGTTGACTATGGCTACACCTTC
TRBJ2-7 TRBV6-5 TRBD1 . CASRPRTGGVYEQYF TGTGCCAGCAGACCCAGGACAGGGGGGGTTTACGAGCAGTACTTC
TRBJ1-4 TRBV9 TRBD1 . CASSTRTGGGEKLFF TGTGCCAGCAGCACGAGGACAGGGGGCGGTGAAAAACTGTTTTTT
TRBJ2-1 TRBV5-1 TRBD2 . CASSFDSSGGKQFF TGCGCCAGCAGCTTTGACTCTAGCGGGGGGAAGCAGTTCTTC
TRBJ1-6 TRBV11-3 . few CASKQEMYNSPLHF TGTGCCAGCAAACAGGAGATGTATAATTCACCCCTCCACTTT
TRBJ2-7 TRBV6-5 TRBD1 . CASSSAGTATYEQYF TGTGCCAGCAGTTCAGCCGGGACAGCGACCTACGAGCAGTACTTC
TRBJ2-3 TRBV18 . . CASSPPSTDTQYF TGTGCCAGCTCACCACCTAGCACAGATACGCAGTATTTT
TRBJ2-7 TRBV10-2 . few CASRRTRHYEQYF TGCGCCAGCAGGCGGACGCGGCACTACGAGCAGTACTTC
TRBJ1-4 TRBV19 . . CASSIQATNEKLFF TGTGCCAGTAGTATACAAGCAACTAATGAAAAACTGTTTTTT
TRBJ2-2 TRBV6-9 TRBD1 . CASNSWGQGFTGELFF TGTGCCAGCAACAGTTGGGGACAGGGGTTCACCGGGGAGCTGTTTTTT